One sample yielded the 25 T cell receptor beta chains listed below, sequenced in a study of blood T cell repertoires in COVID-19 (dated by TCRdb to the early 2020s). Library generation was performed with the immunoSEQ multiplex PCR assay. The clones in this table, taken by TCRdb from immuneACCESS, are in-frame only. Not every clone is retained; where verified, under half of the shortfall comes from an unresolved V gene, and the cause of the rest is unknown. The sample records 180,000 or so clones, 80% to 90% of which are singletons. Together, the top ten hold roughly 4.5% of the sample. Sequences were obtained from peripheral blood. The receptors were gathered from a woman of 80 years or more with acute or convalescent COVID-19.

This clone has more than one count but fewer than ten. CDR3 coding DNA: TGTGCCAGTAGACCCGGATACCTAGGGGACAAGGCAAACACTGAAGCTTTCTTT. Its protein product is CASRPGYLGDKANTEAFF. The chain recombines TRBV19 with TRBJ1-1; maybe TRBD1 (6 bases). Between the trimmed V and J ends, which lost 6 bases and 2 bases, there was a span of 25 bases. Germline loops: CDR1 LNHDA, CDR2 SQIVND (reference sequence). The length of the CDR3 is 18 residues.

This rearrangement joins TRBV5-1 to TRBJ2-7; 11 bases fit TRBD1. The CDR3 has 15 amino acids. The germline V gene has CDR1 SGHRS and CDR2 YFSETQ. The ends lost 4 bases at V and 5 bases at J; junction bases unmatched: 8. The CDR3: CASSLGGTGGDEQYF. The CDR3 nucleotides read TGCGCCAGCAGCCTGGGCGGGACAGGGGGGGACGAGCAGTACTTC. The whole variable domain, remainder taken from reference TRBV5-1 and TRBJ2-7, is KAGVTQTPRYLIKTRGQQVTLSCSPISGHRSVSWYQQTPGQGLQFLFEYFSETQRNKGNFPGRFSGRQFSNSRSEMNVSTLELGDSALYLCASSLGGTGGDEQYFGPGTRLTVT.

The chain couples TRBV5-1 to TRBJ2-5; 8 nucleotides line up with TRBD1. V trimming: 0 bases; J trimming: 5 bases; junction bases outside the gene matches: 9. CDR1 is SGHRS, CDR2 YFSETQ, per germline. The CDR3 is 16 amino acids. The CDR3 coding sequence is TGCGCCAGCAGCTTGGGACCAGGGGGCGCAGAGGAGACCCAGTACTTC. It codes for CASSLGPGGAEETQYF.

The rearrangement links TRBV6-2 or TRBV6-3 to TRBJ1-5; 8 bases line up with TRBD1. CDR1 and CDR2 (germline): MNHEY, SVGEGT. The CDR3 is 15 residues long. With V trimmed by 2 bases and J by 7 bases, 7 bases remained unmatched. The DNA of the CDR3 is TGTGCCAGCAGTTACCTCGGACAGGGTTTACAGCCCCAGCATTTT. Amino acids: CASSYLGQGLQPQHF.

The chain couples TRBV2 to TRBJ1-6; 8 bases agree with TRBD1. Trimming took 6 bases from V and 8 from J; bases not matched to a gene: 6. The CDR3 length is 14 residues. From germline, CDR1 is SNHLY and CDR2 FYNNEI. CDR3 nucleotide sequence: TGTGCCAGCAGGTCAGGGGGCGCGGATTCACCCCTCCACTTT. The encoded protein is CASRSGGADSPLHF.

This clone was counted only a few times. This chain uses TRBV5-1 with TRBJ2-1; D possibly corresponds to TRBD2 (7 bases). Germline loops: CDR1 SGHRS, CDR2 YFSETQ. This CDR3 contains 15 residues. Between the trimmed V and J ends, which lost 5 bases and 8 bases, there was a span of 20 bases. In DNA, the CDR3 is TGCGCCAGCAGAGCTGGGGCGGGGGCGTTGGATGAGCAGTTCTTC. Protein sequence: CASRAGAGALDEQFF.

This chain's CDR3 is CASSLIPESHGYTF. The CDR3 DNA reads TGTGCCAGCAGTTTAATCCCCGAAAGCCATGGCTACACCTTC. V usage is TRBV27 and J usage is TRBJ1-2; D call uncertain. Per germline, CDR1 MNHEY and CDR2 SMNVEV (reference sequence). The CDR3 loop spans 14 amino acids. Deletions cut 2 bases from V and 6 bases from J, with 13 bases between.

This chain uses TRBV4-1 with TRBJ2-5; D might be TRBD2 (5 bases). The V gene's germline CDR1 is MGHRA and CDR2 YSYEKL. The length of the CDR3 is 16 residues. Trimming cost V 0 bases and J 2 bases, with 13 bases left between them. The DNA of the CDR3 is TGCGCCAGCAGCCAAGATAAGAGGGAGATACAAGAGACCCAGTACTTC. Protein: CASSQDKREIQETQYF.

The chain couples TRBV21-1 to TRBJ1-6. TRBV21-1 is a pseudogene. The CDR3 covers 8 residues. DNA of the CDR3: TGCCTATATTCACCCCTCCACTTT. It translates to CLYSPLHF.

The chain has TRBV5-4 and TRBJ2-1; 9 bases match TRBD2. The CDR3 extends over 18 amino acids. V shed 5 bases, J shed 0 bases, and the junction held 12 bases outside the gene matches. Germline values: CDR1 SGHNT, CDR2 YYREEE (reference sequence). In nucleotides, the CDR3 is TGTGCCAGCAGAGCCGGGACTAGCCTCCCGAGCTCCTACAATGAGCAGTTCTTC. Amino acid sequence: CASRAGTSLPSSYNEQFF.

This chain uses TRBV3-1 (or the pseudogene TRBV3-2) with TRBJ1-3, with 8 bases lining up with TRBD1. CDR1 and CDR2 from the germline V gene are LGHDT and YNNKEL (reference sequence). V gave up 4 bases and J gave up 4 bases; unmatched junction bases: 3. The CDR3 consists of 14 residues. CDR3 amino acids: CASSPSGGGNTIYF. The CDR3 nucleotides are TGTGCCAGCAGCCCCTCAGGGGGCGGAAACACCATATATTTT.

The J gene is TRBJ2-5, the V gene TRBV30; D call uncertain. CDR1 and CDR2 from the germline V gene are GTSNPN and SVGIG (reference sequence). The CDR3 runs 15 residues. V was cut by 3 bases and J by 1 base, with 15 bases left in between. CDR3 amino acids: CAWSPPGWFQETQYF. The DNA for the CDR3 is TGTGCCTGGAGCCCACCCGGGTGGTTCCAAGAGACCCAGTACTTC.

A single count supports this clone. V gene TRBV7-2 combines with J gene TRBJ2-5; D is undetermined. The germline gives CDR1 SGHTA, CDR2 FQGNSA. Trimming took off 5 bases at V and 4 bases at J, with 17 bases between the two ends. The length of the CDR3 is 15 residues. The CDR3 loop reads CASSVRSQAGETQYF. In DNA, the CDR3 is TGTGCCAGCAGCGTACGCTCCCAGGCTGGAGAGACCCAGTACTTC.

The chain uses TRBV18 and TRBJ2-1; 8 bases line up with TRBD1. V was pared by 4 bases and J by 8 bases, with 7 bases of the junction left unmatched. Per the germline V gene, CDR1 is KGHSH and CDR2 is LQKENI. The CDR3 has 14 amino acids. CDR3 coding DNA: TGTGCCAGCTCACTAAACCAGGGGGCGGATGAGCAGTTCTTC. The encoded protein is CASSLNQGADEQFF. Using reference TRBV18 and TRBJ2-1 for the parts outside the CDR3, the full variable domain is NAGVMQNPRHLVRRRGQEARLRCSPMKGHSHVYWYRQLPEEGLKFMVYLQKENIIDESGMPKERFSAEFPKEGPSILRIQQVVRGDSAAYFCASSLNQGADEQFFGPGTRLTVL.

The chain has TRBV18 and TRBJ1-4, with TRBD1 identical over 10 bases. Germline V gene sequence: CDR1 KGHSH, CDR2 LQKENI. V dropped 3 bases and J dropped 8; count of bases not matched to a gene: 18. The CDR3 is 19 residues long. Here the CDR3 DNA reads TGTGCCAGCTCACCCTCTTTGTCCCGGGACAGGGGATGGGAAGAAAAACTGTTTTTT. This translates into CASSPSLSRDRGWEEKLFF.

The chain uses TRBV7-2 and TRBJ2-5, with TRBD2 identical over 11 bases. Per the germline V gene, CDR1 is SGHTA and CDR2 is FQGNSA. The junction had 7 bases not matched to a gene; V was cut back by 5 bases and J by 5 bases. This CDR3 has 15 residues. CDR3 nucleotide sequence: TGTGCCAGCAGCATTGTAGCGGGAGGGGACGAGACCCAGTACTTC. Translating it yields CASSIVAGGDETQYF.

The genes are TRBV5-4 and TRBJ2-7, with no clear D. V lost 4 bases, J lost 6 bases, and 14 bases lay in between. This CDR3 is 13 amino acids long. Looked up from germline, CDR1 is SGHNT and CDR2 is YYREEE (reference sequence). This CDR3 is CASSARIIGEQYF. The CDR3 DNA reads TGTGCCAGCAGCGCGCGAATAATTGGCGAGCAGTACTTC. The full variable domain, rest sourced from reference TRBV5-4 and TRBJ2-7, is ETGVTQSPTHLIKTRGQQVTLRCSSQSGHNTVSWYQQALGQGPQFIFQYYREEENGRGNFPPRFSGLQFPNYSSELNVNALELDDSALYLCASSARIIGEQYFGPGTRLTVT.

The chain has TRBV7-2 and TRBJ1-1; weak D call: TRBD1 (6 bases). This CDR3 is built from 14 residues. Germline lookup yields CDR1 SGHTA and CDR2 FQGNSA. V dropped 4 bases and J dropped 6 bases, with 15 bases sitting between them. CDR3 amino acids: CASSSWGPRAEAFF. For the CDR3, the DNA is TGTGCCAGCAGCTCATGGGGGCCTCGGGCTGAAGCTTTCTTT.

The J gene is TRBJ2-7, the V gene TRBV7-2; D may be TRBD2 (6 bases). Germline lookup yields CDR1 SGHTA and CDR2 FQGNSA. The CDR3 covers 15 residues. Trimming took off 1 base at V and 2 bases at J, with 12 bases between the two ends. CDR3 region: CASSLGPRGAYEQYF. Here the CDR3 DNA reads TGTGCCAGCAGCTTAGGTCCGCGGGGAGCCTACGAGCAGTACTTC.

This clone was counted between two and nine times. The J gene is TRBJ1-5, the V gene TRBV5-5, with 9 nucleotides matching TRBD1. CDR3 length equals 15 residues. Trimming at V came to 0 bases and at J to 4 bases, leaving 2 bases not matched to a gene. Germline CDR1 is SGHKS and CDR2 is YYEKEE (reference sequence). CDR3 bases: TGTGCCAGCAGCTTGGGACAGGGGGGGAATCAGCCCCAGCATTTT. Its translation: CASSLGQGGNQPQHF.

The chain links TRBV18 to TRBJ2-4, with D maybe TRBD2 (5 bases). Looked up from germline, CDR1 is KGHSH and CDR2 is LQKENI. This CDR3 spans 14 amino acids. The V end lost 3 bases, the J end lost 6 bases, and 12 bases lay between the germline ends. Written as DNA, the CDR3 is TGTGCCAGCTCACCCGTGGGCGGACTAAACATTCAGTACTTC. Its translation is CASSPVGGLNIQYF.

The J gene is TRBJ1-5, the V gene TRBV28; a weak D match, TRBD1 (5 bases). This CDR3 has 15 residues. The germline V gene has CDR1 MDHEN and CDR2 SYDVKM. V was shortened by 5 bases and J by 2 bases, with 13 bases between the two germline ends. The CDR3 nucleotides are TGTGCCAGCAGTAATCAGGGTAGGGGCAATCAGCCCCAGCATTTT. Translated: CASSNQGRGNQPQHF.

This clone was counted once. The chain couples TRBV6-1 to TRBJ1-5; no firm D call. The germline gives CDR1 MNHNS, CDR2 SASEGT. V lost 2 bases and J lost 0, with 11 bases in between. CDR3 length: 16 amino acids. The CDR3 DNA reads as TGTGCCAGCAGTGAACAAGCAAGTTATAGCAATCAGCCCCAGCATTTT. This translates into CASSEQASYSNQPQHF.

This rearrangement joins TRBV2 to TRBJ1-2, with no clear D. Deletions cut 0 bases from V and 7 bases from J, with 9 bases between. Germline V gene lookup returns CDR1 SNHLY and CDR2 FYNNEI. The CDR3 is made up of 13 amino acids. The CDR3 here is CASSEALGGGYTF. The CDR3 nucleotides read TGTGCCAGCAGTGAAGCGCTTGGAGGTGGCTACACCTTC.

The chain employs TRBV4-3 and TRBJ1-4, with 7 bases matching TRBD1. The germline CDR1 and CDR2 sequences are LGHNA and YSLEER. The V and J ends lost 0 bases and 6 bases, in that order; junction bases with no gene match: 10. The CDR3 loop spans 17 amino acids. CDR3 protein: CASSQEWWQGVDEKLFF. The CDR3 nucleotides are TGCGCCAGCAGCCAAGAATGGTGGCAGGGGGTAGATGAAAAACTGTTTTTT.